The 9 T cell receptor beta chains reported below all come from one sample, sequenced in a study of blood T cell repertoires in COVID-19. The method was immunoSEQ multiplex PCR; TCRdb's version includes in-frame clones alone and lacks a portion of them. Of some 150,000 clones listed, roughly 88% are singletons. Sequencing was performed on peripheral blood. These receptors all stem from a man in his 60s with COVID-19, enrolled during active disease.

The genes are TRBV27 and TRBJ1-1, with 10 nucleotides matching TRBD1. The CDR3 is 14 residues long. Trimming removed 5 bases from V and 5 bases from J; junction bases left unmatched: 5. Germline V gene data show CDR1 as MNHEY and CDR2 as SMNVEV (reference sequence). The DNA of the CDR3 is TGTGCCAGCAGTCTCGGACAGGGGGAGACTGAAGCTTTCTTT. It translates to CASSLGQGETEAFF.

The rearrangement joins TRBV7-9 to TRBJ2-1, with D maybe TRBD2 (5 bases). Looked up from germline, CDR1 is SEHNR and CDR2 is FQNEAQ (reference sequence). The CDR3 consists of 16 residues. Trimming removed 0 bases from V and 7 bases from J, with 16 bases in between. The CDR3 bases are TGTGCCAGCAGCTTAGCTCTAGCCGTAGGTCGTAATGAGCAGTTCTTC. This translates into CASSLALAVGRNEQFF.

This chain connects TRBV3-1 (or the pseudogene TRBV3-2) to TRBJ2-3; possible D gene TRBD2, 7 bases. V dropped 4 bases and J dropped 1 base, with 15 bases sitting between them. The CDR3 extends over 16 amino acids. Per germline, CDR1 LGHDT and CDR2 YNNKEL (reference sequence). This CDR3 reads CASSPLGGRGTDTQYF. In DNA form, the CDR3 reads TGTGCCAGCAGCCCTCTGGGGGGGCGAGGCACAGATACGCAGTATTTT.

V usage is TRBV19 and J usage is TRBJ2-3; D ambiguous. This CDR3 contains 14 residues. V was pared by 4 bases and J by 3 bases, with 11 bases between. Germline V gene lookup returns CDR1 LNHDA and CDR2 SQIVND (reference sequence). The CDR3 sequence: CASSRVMETDTQYF. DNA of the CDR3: TGTGCCAGTAGTAGGGTCATGGAGACAGATACGCAGTATTTT.

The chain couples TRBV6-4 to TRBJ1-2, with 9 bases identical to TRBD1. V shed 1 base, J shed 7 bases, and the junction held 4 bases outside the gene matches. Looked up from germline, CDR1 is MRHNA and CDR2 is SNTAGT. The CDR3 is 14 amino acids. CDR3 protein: CASSDWTGESGYTF. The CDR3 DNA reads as TGTGCCAGCAGTGACTGGACAGGGGAAAGTGGCTACACCTTC.

CDR3 in amino acids: CASSLGGLYGYTF. In DNA form, the CDR3 reads TGTGCCAGCAGCTTGGGAGGGCTCTATGGCTACACCTTC. This sequence joins TRBV5-6 and TRBJ1-2; D gene ambiguous. Trimming stripped 0 bases from V and 4 bases from J, with 7 bases between. Germline assignment: CDR1 SGHDT and CDR2 YYEEEE. This CDR3 is 13 amino acids long.

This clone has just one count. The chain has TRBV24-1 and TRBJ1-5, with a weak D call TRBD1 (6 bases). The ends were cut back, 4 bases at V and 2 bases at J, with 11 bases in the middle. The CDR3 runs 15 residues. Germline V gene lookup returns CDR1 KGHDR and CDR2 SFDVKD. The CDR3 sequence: CATSDPRTGNQPQHF. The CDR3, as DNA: TGTGCCACCAGTGACCCAAGGACAGGCAATCAGCCCCAGCATTTT.

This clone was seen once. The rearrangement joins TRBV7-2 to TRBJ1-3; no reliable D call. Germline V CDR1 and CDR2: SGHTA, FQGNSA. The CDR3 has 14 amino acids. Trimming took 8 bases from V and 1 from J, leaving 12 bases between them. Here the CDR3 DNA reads TGTGCCAGCCGCCCCCCCGGGTCTGGAAACACCATATATTTT. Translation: CASRPPGSGNTIYF.

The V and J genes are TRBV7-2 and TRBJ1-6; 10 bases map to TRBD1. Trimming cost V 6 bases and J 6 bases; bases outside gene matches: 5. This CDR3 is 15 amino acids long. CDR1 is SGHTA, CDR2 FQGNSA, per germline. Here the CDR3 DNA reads TGTGCCAGCAGTTCGACAGGGGGCCGTAATTCACCCCTCCACTTT. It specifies CASSSTGGRNSPLHF. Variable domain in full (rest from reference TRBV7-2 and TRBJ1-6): GAGVSQSPSNKVTEKGKDVELRCDPISGHTALYWYRQSLGQGLEFLIYFQGNSAPDKSGLPSDRFSAERTGGSVSTLTIQRTQQEDSAVYLCASSSTGGRNSPLHFGNGTRLTVT.